This is a list of T cell receptor beta chains from one sample in a study of cytomegalovirus exposure and HLA in healthy donors. Data came from immunoSEQ multiplex PCR; TCRdb stores just in-frame clones and leaves some out. The profile shows about 200,000 clones, 65% to 80% of them singletons. Material: PBMCs. These receptors all come from a man aged 50 or older in good health and CMV-seronegative. CDR3s include the opening cysteine and the closing phenylalanine or tryptophan. D genes are given only for firm matches. The listing skips clone size in some rows; elsewhere it reads once, few, many or a size class.

J: TRBJ1-1; size: few; length: 15; D: .; V: TRBV7-8; CDR3: CASSQAHRGNTEAFF; DNA: TGTGCCAGCAGCCAAGCCCACCGTGGGAACACTGAAGCTTTCTTT
J: TRBJ2-7; size: few; length: 17; D: TRBD2; V: TRBV5-4; CDR3: CASSPAKASGAHYEQYF; DNA: TGTGCCAGCAGCCCGGCCAAGGCTAGCGGAGCCCACTACGAGCAGTACTTC
J: TRBJ1-2; size: .; length: 15; D: .; V: TRBV6-1; CDR3: CASSEPRGFGYGYTF; DNA: TGTGCCAGCAGTGAACCTCGGGGTTTTGGCTATGGCTACACCTTC
J: TRBJ1-3; size: .; length: 14; D: .; V: TRBV18; CDR3: CASSPRGAGNTIYF; DNA: TGTGCCAGCTCACCCAGGGGTGCTGGAAACACCATATATTTT
J: TRBJ2-5; size: .; length: 15; D: TRBD2; V: TRBV5-1; CDR3: CASSFSGRAAETQYF; DNA: TGCGCCAGCAGTTTTAGCGGGAGGGCCGCGGAGACCCAGTACTTC
J: TRBJ2-3; size: .; length: 15; D: TRBD1; V: TRBV5-4; CDR3: CASSFADRGGYTQYF; DNA: TGTGCCAGCAGCTTCGCCGACAGGGGCGGGTATACGCAGTATTTT
J: TRBJ2-1; size: .; length: 13; D: .; V: TRBV28; CDR3: CASSLSRGSQEFF; DNA: TGTGCCAGCAGTTTATCTCGTGGGAGCCAAGAGTTCTTC
J: TRBJ2-5; size: .; length: 16; D: TRBD2; V: TRBV15; CDR3: CATSSPTGGPLETQYF; DNA: TGTGCCACCAGCAGCCCCACGGGGGGTCCCTTGGAGACCCAGTACTTC
J: TRBJ2-1; size: once; length: 16; D: TRBD2; V: TRBV28; CDR3: CASSLWGLAGVREQFF; DNA: TGTGCCAGCAGTTTATGGGGACTAGCGGGAGTCCGAGAGCAGTTCTTC
J: TRBJ2-7; size: .; length: 13; D: TRBD2; V: TRBV6-5; CDR3: CASKTSDDYEQYF; DNA: TGTGCCAGCAAGACTAGCGATGACTACGAGCAGTACTTC
J: TRBJ2-7; size: .; length: 14; D: .; V: TRBV28; CDR3: CASSRGPVAYEQYF; DNA: TGTGCCAGTAGTAGGGGCCCAGTGGCCTACGAGCAGTACTTC
J: TRBJ2-3; size: .; length: 15; D: .; V: TRBV7-9; CDR3: CASSPLGSGTDTQYF; DNA: TGTGCCAGCAGCCCCCTGGGTAGCGGCACAGATACGCAGTATTTT
J: TRBJ1-2; size: .; length: 15; D: .; V: TRBV30; CDR3: CAWSVGPGRGDGYTF; DNA: TGTGCCTGGAGTGTAGGGCCGGGGCGGGGTGATGGCTACACCTTC
J: TRBJ2-1; size: .; length: 16; D: TRBD2; V: TRBV7-2; CDR3: CASSSSAGKIINEQFF; DNA: TGTGCCAGCAGCTCCTCAGCGGGAAAGATTATCAATGAGCAGTTCTTC
J: TRBJ2-1; size: .; length: 15; D: .; V: TRBV9; CDR3: CASSAASVIRNEQFF; DNA: TGTGCCAGCAGCGCCGCTAGCGTAATACGGAATGAGCAGTTCTTC
J: TRBJ2-5; size: .; length: 13; D: .; V: TRBV7-8; CDR3: CASSRTVEETQYF; DNA: TGTGCCAGCAGCAGGACAGTAGAAGAGACCCAGTACTTC
J: TRBJ1-1; size: .; length: 13; D: TRBD1; V: TRBV30; CDR3: CARAGGRNTEAFF; DNA: TGTGCCCGAGCAGGGGGGAGGAACACTGAAGCTTTCTTT
J: TRBJ1-1; size: .; length: 13; D: .; V: TRBV9; CDR3: CASSEGGNTEAFF; DNA: TGTGCCAGCAGCGAAGGGGGGAACACTGAAGCTTTCTTT
J: TRBJ1-4; size: .; length: 12; D: .; V: TRBV4-1; CDR3: CASSQTGSKLFF; DNA: TGCGCCAGCAGCCAAACCGGGAGTAAACTGTTTTTT
J: TRBJ2-2; size: .; length: 16; D: .; V: TRBV4-1; CDR3: CASSRSTSSNTGELFF; DNA: TGCGCCAGCAGCCGGAGTACTAGCTCAAACACCGGGGAGCTGTTTTTT
J: TRBJ1-2; size: .; length: 12; D: .; V: TRBV10-3; CDR3: CAISEWDSGYTF; DNA: TGTGCCATCAGTGAATGGGACTCGGGCTACACCTTC
J: TRBJ2-3; size: .; length: 16; D: TRBD2; V: TRBV7-3; CDR3: CASSSSGGASTDTQYF; DNA: TGTGCCAGCAGCTCGAGCGGGGGGGCTAGCACAGATACGCAGTATTTT
J: TRBJ1-5; size: few; length: 14; D: TRBD1; V: TRBV7-2; CDR3: CASSRGQGPQPQHF; DNA: TGTGCCAGCAGCCGTGGACAGGGCCCTCAGCCCCAGCATTTT
J: TRBJ2-2; size: .; length: 15; D: TRBD1; V: TRBV19; CDR3: CASSRDRGDTGELFF; DNA: TGTGCCAGTTCCCGGGACAGGGGGGACACCGGGGAGCTGTTTTTT
J: TRBJ2-1; size: .; length: 17; D: TRBD2; V: TRBV7-9; CDR3: CASSRGQRESSYNEQFF; DNA: TGTGCCAGCAGCCGCGGGCAGCGGGAGAGCTCCTACAATGAGCAGTTCTTC
J: TRBJ1-3; size: .; length: 15; D: TRBD1; V: TRBV27; CDR3: CASSQNRGSGNTIYF; DNA: TGTGCCAGCAGCCAAAACAGGGGATCTGGAAACACCATATATTTT
J: TRBJ1-3; size: .; length: 16; D: TRBD1; V: TRBV5-8; CDR3: CASSFDWDRSGNTIYF; DNA: TGTGCCAGCAGCTTCGACTGGGACAGGTCGGGAAACACCATATATTTT
J: TRBJ2-1; size: .; length: 18; D: TRBD1; V: TRBV9; CDR3: CASSVGQGLGLGYNEQFF; DNA: TGTGCCAGCAGCGTAGGACAGGGGCTGGGGCTAGGGTACAATGAGCAGTTCTTC
J: TRBJ2-2; size: few; length: 16; D: TRBD2; V: TRBV10-2; CDR3: CASSSGTSGITGELFF; DNA: TGCGCCAGCAGTTCCGGGACTAGCGGGATCACCGGGGAGCTGTTTTTT
J: TRBJ2-7; size: .; length: 13; D: TRBD1; V: TRBV7-2; CDR3: CASSRDRLYEQYF; DNA: TGTGCCAGCAGTCGGGACAGGCTCTACGAGCAGTACTTC
J: TRBJ2-1; size: .; length: 18; D: TRBD2; V: TRBV5-6; CDR3: CASSREGVASLVYNEQFF; DNA: TGTGCCAGCAGCCGGGAGGGGGTAGCGAGCCTGGTCTACAATGAGCAGTTCTTC
J: TRBJ1-5; size: .; length: 12; D: .; V: TRBV25-1; CDR3: CASSEYEEPQHF; DNA: TGTGCCAGCAGTGAATATGAGGAGCCCCAGCATTTT
J: TRBJ1-1; size: .; length: 15; D: .; V: TRBV5-1; CDR3: CASSLGSGYGTEAFF; DNA: TGCGCCAGCAGCTTGGGATCAGGGTACGGAACTGAAGCTTTCTTT
J: TRBJ1-3; size: .; length: 18; D: TRBD1; V: TRBV7-9; CDR3: CASSPRDRTYLSGNTIYF; DNA: TGTGCCAGCAGCCCAAGGGACAGAACTTATCTCTCTGGAAACACCATATATTTT
J: TRBJ2-3; size: .; length: 17; D: TRBD2; V: TRBV14; CDR3: CASSQTLAGGVTDTQYF; DNA: TGTGCCAGCAGCCAAACACTAGCGGGAGGTGTCACAGATACGCAGTATTTT
J: TRBJ1-4; size: .; length: 14; D: .; V: TRBV5-1; CDR3: CASSPQGSAEKLFF; DNA: TGCGCCAGCAGCCCACAGGGTTCTGCTGAAAAACTGTTTTTT
J: TRBJ2-7; size: .; length: 15; D: TRBD2; V: TRBV4-2; CDR3: CASSQDLADIYEQYF; DNA: TGTGCCAGCAGCCAAGACCTAGCGGATATCTACGAGCAGTACTTC
J: TRBJ1-4; size: .; length: 15; D: .; V: TRBV28; CDR3: CASSSVREANEKLFF; DNA: TGTGCCAGCAGTTCCGTTCGCGAAGCTAATGAAAAACTGTTTTTT
J: TRBJ2-2; size: .; length: 17; D: TRBD1; V: TRBV9; CDR3: CASSPSGTALNTGELFF; DNA: TGTGCCAGCAGCCCCTCCGGGACAGCTCTAAACACCGGGGAGCTGTTTTTT
J: TRBJ2-1; size: .; length: 15; D: TRBD1; V: TRBV4-1; CDR3: CASSQIGTGLNEQFF; DNA: TGTGCCAGCAGCCAAATAGGGACAGGTCTCAATGAGCAGTTCTTC
J: TRBJ2-5; size: .; length: 14; D: TRBD1; V: TRBV11-2; CDR3: CASSYIWDRETQYF; DNA: TGTGCCAGCAGCTATATCTGGGACAGGGAGACCCAGTACTTC
J: TRBJ1-5; size: .; length: 14; D: .; V: TRBV15; CDR3: CATSIQGFNQPQHF; DNA: TGTGCCACCAGCATTCAGGGGTTCAATCAGCCCCAGCATTTT
J: TRBJ2-3; size: .; length: 15; D: .; V: TRBV4-1; CDR3: CASSQVQGSTDTQYF; DNA: TGCGCCAGCAGCCAAGTCCAGGGGAGCACAGATACGCAGTATTTT
J: TRBJ2-2; size: .; length: 14; D: TRBD2; V: TRBV6-1; CDR3: CASSDGTSVGELFF; DNA: TGTGCCAGCAGTGACGGGACTAGCGTGGGGGAGCTGTTTTTT
J: TRBJ2-1; size: once; length: 15; D: .; V: TRBV7-3; CDR3: CASSLTASRGNEQFF; DNA: TGTGCCAGCAGCTTAACAGCGTCGAGGGGGAATGAGCAGTTCTTC
J: TRBJ2-7; size: .; length: 15; D: TRBD2; V: TRBV18; CDR3: CASSPRSGGYYEQYF; DNA: TGTGCCAGCTCACCAAGAAGCGGGGGTTACTACGAGCAGTACTTC
J: TRBJ2-3; size: .; length: 13; D: .; V: TRBV19; CDR3: CASSIAQGDTQYF; DNA: TGTGCCAGTAGTATAGCCCAGGGAGATACGCAGTATTTT
J: TRBJ1-4; size: .; length: 15; D: TRBD1; V: TRBV27; CDR3: CASSITGGRDEKLFF; DNA: TGTGCCAGCAGTATCACAGGGGGCAGGGATGAAAAACTGTTTTTT
J: TRBJ1-4; size: .; length: 12; D: TRBD1; V: TRBV6-1; CDR3: CASSDRGGKLFF; DNA: TGTGCCAGCTCGGACAGGGGAGGAAAACTGTTTTTT
J: TRBJ2-1; size: .; length: 14; D: TRBD2; V: TRBV25-1; CDR3: CASIGLAGGNEQFF; DNA: TGTGCCAGCATTGGACTAGCGGGAGGGAATGAGCAGTTCTTC
J: TRBJ1-5; size: .; length: 14; D: .; V: TRBV4-1; CDR3: CASSQGRGDQPQHF; DNA: TGCGCCAGCAGCCAAGGGCGGGGGGATCAGCCCCAGCATTTT
J: TRBJ1-1; size: .; length: 12; D: .; V: TRBV6-5; CDR3: CASSYSSTEAFF; DNA: TGTGCCAGCAGTTACTCGAGCACTGAAGCTTTCTTT